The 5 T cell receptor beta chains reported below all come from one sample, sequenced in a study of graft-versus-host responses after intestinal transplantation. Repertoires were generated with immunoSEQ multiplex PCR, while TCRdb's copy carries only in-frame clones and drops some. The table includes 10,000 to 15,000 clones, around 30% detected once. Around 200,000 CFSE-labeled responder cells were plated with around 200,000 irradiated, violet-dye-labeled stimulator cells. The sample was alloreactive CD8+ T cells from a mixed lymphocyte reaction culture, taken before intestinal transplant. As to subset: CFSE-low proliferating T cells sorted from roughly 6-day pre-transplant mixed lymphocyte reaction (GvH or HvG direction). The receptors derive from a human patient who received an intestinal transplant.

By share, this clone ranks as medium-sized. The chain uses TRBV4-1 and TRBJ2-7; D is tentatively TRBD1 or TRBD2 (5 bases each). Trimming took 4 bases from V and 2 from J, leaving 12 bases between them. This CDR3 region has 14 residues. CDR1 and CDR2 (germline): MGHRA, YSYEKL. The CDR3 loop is CASSPHGDAYEQYF. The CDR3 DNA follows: TGCGCCAGCAGCCCCCATGGGGACGCCTACGAGCAGTACTTC.

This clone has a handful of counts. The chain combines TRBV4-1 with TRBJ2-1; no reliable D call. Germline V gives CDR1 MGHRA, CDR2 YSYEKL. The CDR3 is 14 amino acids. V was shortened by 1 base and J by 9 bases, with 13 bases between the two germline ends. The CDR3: CASSQGWPLGEQFF. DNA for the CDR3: TGCGCCAGCAGCCAAGGTTGGCCGCTAGGTGAGCAGTTCTTC.

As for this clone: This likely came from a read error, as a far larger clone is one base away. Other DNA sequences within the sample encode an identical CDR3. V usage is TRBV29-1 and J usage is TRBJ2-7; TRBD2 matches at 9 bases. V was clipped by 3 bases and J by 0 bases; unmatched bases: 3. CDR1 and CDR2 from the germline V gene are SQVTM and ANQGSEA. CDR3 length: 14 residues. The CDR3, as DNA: TGCAGCGTTGAGGTAGCGGGAGTCTCCTACGAGCAGTACTTC. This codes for CSVEVAGVSYEQYF.

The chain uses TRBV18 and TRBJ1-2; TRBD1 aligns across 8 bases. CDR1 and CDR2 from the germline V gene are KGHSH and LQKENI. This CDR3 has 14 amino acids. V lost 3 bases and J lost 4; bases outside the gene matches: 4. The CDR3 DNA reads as TGTGCCAGCTCACCCCTGACAGGGGTCTATGGCTACACCTTC. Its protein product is CASSPLTGVYGYTF.

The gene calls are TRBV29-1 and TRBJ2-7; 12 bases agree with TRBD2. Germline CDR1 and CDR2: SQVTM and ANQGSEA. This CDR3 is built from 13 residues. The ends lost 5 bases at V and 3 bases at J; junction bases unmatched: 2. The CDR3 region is CSVLTSGSYEQYF. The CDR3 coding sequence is TGCAGCGTTCTGACTAGCGGGAGCTACGAGCAGTACTTC.